The entry below gives a single TCR beta chain sequence along with its context. The antigen it binds to is not known. One base away there is no much larger clone; base qualities are not given. The cohort was made up of 500 to 850 healthy bone marrow donors. At the time of sampling, all cohort members were nominally healthy, though unrecorded immune exposures were likely present. The donor was CMV seronegative and belonged to the group of 352 seronegative cohort members. A peripheral blood sample was collected from each donor, and TCR beta sequencing was performed on peripheral blood mononuclear cells. The Qiagen DNeasy Blood Extraction Kit was used to extract genomic DNA from the blood cell samples. The protocol used for the library was the immunoSEQ multiplex PCR assay. A mixture of 60 forward primers for TCR Vbeta segments and 13 reverse primers for TCR Jbeta segments was used in the multiplex PCR. Amplification of the CDR3 region of rearranged TCR beta genes was performed with a multiplex PCR assay on genomic DNA. The Illumina HiSeq System was used to sequence the amplified TCR beta libraries as 87-base-pair reads. The original methods were these. Across the 500 to 850 repertoires, a later analysis counted 78 million or so unique TCR beta chains, about 10 million of which were shared by at least two donors. Raw reads were error-corrected and collapsed into unique sequences with a nearest-neighbor algorithm that merged closely related sequences to remove PCR and sequencing errors. To assign V, D and J gene segments, CDR3 sequences were aligned to IMGT reference sequences. For a sequence to be retained, a match of at least six nucleotides was required to both a V gene segment and a J gene segment. A rearrangement counted as productive if the CDR3 had no stop codons and remained in frame with V and J, and every other rearrangement counted as non-productive. CDR3 was defined according to IMGT convention as the region running from the second conserved V-encoded cysteine to the conserved J-encoded phenylalanine. Sequences without an unambiguous match to a single V gene segment were excluded from the earlier analysis of several hundred of the donors. An earlier analysis of several hundred of the donors called V segments functional above 56.7% productive rearrangements and segregating when the between-donor standard deviation exceeded 5%. To diagnose cytomegalovirus status from the catalog of TCR beta chain sequences, a statistical classification framework was built. In a later analysis, V and J genes were assigned by comparing TCR nucleotide sequences against IMGT/GENE-DB human TR gene sequences. In a later analysis, CDR3 sequences and most-parsimonious VDJ recombination scenarios were assigned using the TCRdist pipeline. In a later analysis, each TCR beta chain was defined by its CDR3 amino acid sequence together with its V-gene family, and reads without a unique V-gene family were excluded. A later analysis removed 450 to 600 highly shared, low-generation-probability nucleotide sequences to deal with suspected cross-contamination and a sequencing artifact. For each public chain, a later analysis derived a clonal expansion index from normalized ranks of inferred template counts within each repertoire. In a later analysis, generation probabilities were computed with a VDJ recombination model fitted to out-of-frame rearrangements, and the resulting probabilities were checked against IGoR. A later analysis scored TCR-TCR, TCR-HLA and TCR-CMV co-occurrence with hypergeometric tests, applying a repertoire-size bias correction to TCR pairs. False discovery rates were estimated in a later analysis by permuting HLA or CMV assignments 20 times. In a later analysis, co-occurring TCRs were grouped using DBSCAN, with TCRdist sequence similarity added in when clustering inside HLA-allele-positive subsets. Co-occurrence clustering excluded repertoires with fewer than 30,000 or more than 120,000 public chains, plus five with anomalous nucleotide sharing. TCRdb carries this immuneACCESS record with in-frame sequences only. Its versions omit some clonotypes, under half of them owing to an unresolved V gene in the studies checked, with the rest unexplained. The DNA gave D and trimming, while V, J and clone size come from that table. Within this sample are some 130,000 clones, with 80% to 85% of them counted one time only. The ten largest clones take up about 0.76% of the sample.

This sample was taken from a study of cytomegalovirus exposure and HLA in healthy donors (TCRdb year 2017). Study-wide context: An earlier analysis of a few hundred of the donors reported approximately 300 Gb of sequence data and roughly 120 million unique TCR beta sequences obtained from roughly 180 million T cells. Roughly 300 gigabases of sequencing data and approximately 85 million unique TCR sequences were included in an early release covering roughly 700 HLA-typed donors. The genetic ancestry cluster associated with self-reported Caucasian donors included over 80% of the roughly 380 genotyped donors. The aim of the study was to test whether cataloging public T cell receptors could identify signatures of past pathogen exposure. The study profiled the T cell repertoires of 550 to 700 subjects by immunosequencing and related them to cytomegalovirus serostatus. A separate validation cohort of over 95 different subjects was used in addition to the 666-subject first cohort. To predict cytomegalovirus infection status, the study brought together high-throughput TCR immunosequencing, statistical association of individual TCRs with disease status, and machine learning. A later analysis re-analyzed previously published TCR beta repertoires from approximately 700 donors and added high-resolution HLA genotyping to study TCR occurrence patterns. The later analysis used no new phenotypic data to find candidate immune exposures, relying instead on TCR beta sequences and their occurrence across donors. To decide whether each TCR beta V gene segment behaved as functional or pseudogenic, an earlier analysis of approximately 600 of the donors relied on high-throughput TCR beta sequencing. Donor age, sex, ethnicity and CMV serostatus were collected together with the repertoire data. In a later genetic analysis, genome-wide SNP genotypes for about three fifths of the roughly 670 donors were used, and that subset was treated as a discovery cohort. All discovery cohort repertoires had been generated using a single sequencing platform. HLA typing covered class I and class II loci at four-digit resolution. The number of donors typed differed by locus, with roughly 629-640 for A, B, C, DRB1 and DQB1, around 500 for DQA1, over 600 for DPA1, and 450 to 480 for DPB1. Because of strong linkage in the cohort, 4 to 6 DR-DQ haplotypes were treated as single units for association and clustering. Across some 400 genotyped donors of the cohort, an average of about 220,000 unique TCR beta nucleotide sequences per donor were sequenced, and around 19% of those sequences were non-productive.

Paper-wide results and their limitations: A group of highly shared sequence variants was considered likely to be a technical artifact of the sequencing pipeline. Because HLA typing was unavailable for some donors at each locus, only the typed subset was used in association tests. A later analysis reported that several top co-occurrence clusters appeared linked to parvovirus B19, influenza, CMV and Epstein-Barr virus. A later genetic analysis associated a missense DCLRE1C variant with V-gene and J-gene trimming of TCR beta chains, and an independent cohort replicated the association. Strong co-occurrence of HLA alleles, especially DR and DQ, made assigning TCR associations to individual alleles difficult. In a later analysis, 16,951 TCR beta sequences were associated with specific HLA alleles at a false discovery rate of 0.05. In a later analysis, HLA-associated TCR beta chains were found to be more clonally expanded and to have lower generation probabilities than equally common non-associated chains. The 87-base-pair reads could not distinguish some IMGT-functional V segments, including TRBV6-2 and TRBV6-3, so those segments were excluded. The study listed approximately 150 TCR beta chains as associated with cytomegalovirus. Most TCR sequences were observed very rarely across donors, whereas some public TCRs were present in many individuals. A later analysis found that most CMV-associated TCR beta chains appeared HLA-restricted, with HLA associations seemingly driven largely by CMV exposure. In a later analysis, the rate of TCR association differed among HLA loci, with DRB1 alleles having the most associated TCRs and HLA-C alleles having the fewest. In a later genetic analysis, fewer N-insertions in productive TCRs were reported among donors in an Asian-associated ancestry cluster than the roughly 700-donor mean. The authors suggested that the approach could potentially be extended to other disease states and immunological phenotypes. In an earlier analysis of 587 of the donors, most TCR beta V segments were observed in productive rearrangements about 87% or about 30% of the time, broadly matching IMGT annotations. A few of the identified cytomegalovirus-associated TCR beta chains were confirmed in vitro to be specific for cytomegalovirus antigens. Some 15 rarely observed V segments, including chromosome 9 orphons, were excluded from the earlier analysis of 550 to 700 of the donors because counts were too low. Immune exposure information for the cohort was limited to CMV serostatus. Correlated functional status among segregating V segments might be attributable to linkage disequilibrium, but an unknown experimental factor could not be ruled out. Only TCR beta chains were sequenced in this cohort, and the absence of alpha or paired-chain data limited detectable features. Sequencing depth was assumed to be roughly uniform across donors in the presence/absence analyses, though that assumption may not hold. A further reported finding was that TCR beta sequences accurately predicted the HLA-A and HLA-B alleles for most subjects in the first cohort. The classifier was reported to diagnose cytomegalovirus status with high specificity and sensitivity in both the original and validation cohorts.

Including the terminal cysteine and phenylalanine, the CDR3 comprises 14 residues. Left in the record is the CDR3 DNA by itself, 42 bases read in frame from the first base. The germline V gene provides CDR1 KGHSH and CDR2 LQKENI. Germline trimming: 3 bases from V, 4 bases from J; junction bases outside gene matches: 2. The sequence came from a man aged 18 to 30 in good health and CMV-seronegative. The chain employs TRBV18 and TRBJ1-3; TRBD1 lines up with 8 middle nucleotides. Material: PBMCs. CDR3 loop: CASSPGQGGNTIYF. The DNA sequence reads TGTGCCAGCTCACCTGGACAGGGCGGAAACACCATATATTTT.